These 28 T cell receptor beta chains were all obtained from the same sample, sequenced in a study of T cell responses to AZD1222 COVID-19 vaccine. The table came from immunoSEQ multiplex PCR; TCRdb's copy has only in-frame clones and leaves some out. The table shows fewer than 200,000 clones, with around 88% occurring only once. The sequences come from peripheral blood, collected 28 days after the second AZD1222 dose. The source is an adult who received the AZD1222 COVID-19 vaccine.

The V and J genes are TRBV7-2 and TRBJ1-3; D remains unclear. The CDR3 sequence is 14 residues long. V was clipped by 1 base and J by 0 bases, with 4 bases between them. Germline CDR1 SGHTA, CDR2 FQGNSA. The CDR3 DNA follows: TGTGCCAGCAGCTTAGTTAGCTCTGGAAACACCATATATTTT. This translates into CASSLVSSGNTIYF.

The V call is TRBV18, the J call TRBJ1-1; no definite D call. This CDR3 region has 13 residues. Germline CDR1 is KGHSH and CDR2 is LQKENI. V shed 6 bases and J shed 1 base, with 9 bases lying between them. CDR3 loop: CASSPDQNTEAFF. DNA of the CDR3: TGTGCCAGCTCTCCCGACCAGAACACTGAAGCTTTCTTT.

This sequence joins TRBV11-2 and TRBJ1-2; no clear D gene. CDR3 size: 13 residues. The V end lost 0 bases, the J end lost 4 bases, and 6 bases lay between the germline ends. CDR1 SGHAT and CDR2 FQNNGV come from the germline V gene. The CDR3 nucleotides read TGTGCCAGCAGCTTAGATGGCAGCTATGGCTACACCTTC. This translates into CASSLDGSYGYTF.

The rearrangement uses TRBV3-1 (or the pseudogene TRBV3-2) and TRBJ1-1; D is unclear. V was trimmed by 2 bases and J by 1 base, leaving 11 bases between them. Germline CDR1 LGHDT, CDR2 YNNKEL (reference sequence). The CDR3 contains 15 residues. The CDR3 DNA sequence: TGTGCCAGCAGCCAATCGTCTGGCCGGAACACTGAAGCTTTCTTT. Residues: CASSQSSGRNTEAFF.

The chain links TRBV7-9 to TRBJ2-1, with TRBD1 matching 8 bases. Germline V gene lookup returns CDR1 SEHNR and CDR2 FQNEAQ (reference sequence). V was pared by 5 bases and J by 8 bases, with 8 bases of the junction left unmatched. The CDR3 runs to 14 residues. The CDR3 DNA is TGTGCCAGCAGCCCAAGGGACAGGATGGATGAGCAGTTCTTC. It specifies CASSPRDRMDEQFF.

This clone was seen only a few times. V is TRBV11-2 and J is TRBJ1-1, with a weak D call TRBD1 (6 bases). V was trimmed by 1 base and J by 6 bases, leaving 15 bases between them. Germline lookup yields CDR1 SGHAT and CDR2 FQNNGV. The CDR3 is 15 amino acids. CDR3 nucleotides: TGTGCCAGCAGCTTAGGAGGACAGTGGGGCGCTGAAGCTTTCTTT. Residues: CASSLGGQWGAEAFF.

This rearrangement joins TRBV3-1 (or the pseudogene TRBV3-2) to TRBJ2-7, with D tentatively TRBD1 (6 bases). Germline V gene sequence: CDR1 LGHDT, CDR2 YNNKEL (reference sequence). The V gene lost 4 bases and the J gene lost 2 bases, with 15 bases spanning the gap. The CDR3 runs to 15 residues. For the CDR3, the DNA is TGTGCCAGCAGCCCAACCCGAGGGACAACCTACGAGCAGTACTTC. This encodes CASSPTRGTTYEQYF.

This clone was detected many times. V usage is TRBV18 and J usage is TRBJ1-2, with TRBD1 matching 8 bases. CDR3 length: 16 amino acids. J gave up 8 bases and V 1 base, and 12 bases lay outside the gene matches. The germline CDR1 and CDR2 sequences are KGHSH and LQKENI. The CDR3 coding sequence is TGTGCCAGCTCACCACAACCGACAGGGGTTAGGGGCGGCTACACCTTC. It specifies CASSPQPTGVRGGYTF.

In DNA form, the CDR3 reads TGTGCCAGCAGGACCGGACAGGGCAACTATGGCTACACCTTC. Translated, it gives CASRTGQGNYGYTF. The V call is TRBV2, the J call TRBJ1-2; 8 nucleotides match TRBD1. The CDR3 covers 14 residues. Per germline, CDR1 SNHLY and CDR2 FYNNEI. V dropped 6 bases and J dropped 2; count of bases not matched to a gene: 5.

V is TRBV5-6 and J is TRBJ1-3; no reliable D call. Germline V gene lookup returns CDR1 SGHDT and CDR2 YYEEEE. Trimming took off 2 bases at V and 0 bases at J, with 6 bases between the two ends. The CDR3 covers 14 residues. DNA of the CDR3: TGTGCCAGCAGCTTCGGACTCTCTGGAAACACCATATATTTT. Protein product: CASSFGLSGNTIYF. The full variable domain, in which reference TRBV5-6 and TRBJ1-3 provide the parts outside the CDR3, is DAGVTQSPTHLIKTRGQQVTLRCSPKSGHDTVSWYQQALGQGPQFIFQYYEEEERQRGNFPDRFSGHQFPNYSSELNVNALLLGDSALYLCASSFGLSGNTIYFGEGSWLTVV.

The CDR3 loop reads CASRSGDTFYYGYTF. In nucleotides, the CDR3 is TGTGCCAGCAGGTCAGGGGACACTTTTTACTATGGCTACACCTTC. The genes are TRBV6-5 and TRBJ1-2; TRBD1 might be the D (6 bases). Germline lookup yields CDR1 MNHEY and CDR2 SVGAGI. The V and J ends lost 6 bases and 3 bases respectively, with 17 bases between them. This CDR3 has 15 amino acids.

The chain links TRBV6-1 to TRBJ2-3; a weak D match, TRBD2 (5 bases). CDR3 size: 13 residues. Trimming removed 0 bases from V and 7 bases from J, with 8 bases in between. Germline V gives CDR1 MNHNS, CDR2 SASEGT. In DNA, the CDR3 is TGTGCCAGCAGTGAAGCTAGCGTAAATACGCAGTATTTT. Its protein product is CASSEASVNTQYF.

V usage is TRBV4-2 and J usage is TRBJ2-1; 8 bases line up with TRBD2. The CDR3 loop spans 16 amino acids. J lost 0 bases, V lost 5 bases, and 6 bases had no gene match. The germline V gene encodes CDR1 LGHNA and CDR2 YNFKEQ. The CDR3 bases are TGTGCCAGCAGCTTTAGCGGGGAAAGCTCCTACAATGAGCAGTTCTTC. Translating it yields CASSFSGESSYNEQFF.

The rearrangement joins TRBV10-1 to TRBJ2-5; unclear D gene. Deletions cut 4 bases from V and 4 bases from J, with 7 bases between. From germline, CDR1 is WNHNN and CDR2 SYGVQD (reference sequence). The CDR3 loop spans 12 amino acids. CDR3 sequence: CASSGVGETQYF. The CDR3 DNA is TGCGCCAGCAGTGGGGTTGGAGAGACCCAGTACTTC.

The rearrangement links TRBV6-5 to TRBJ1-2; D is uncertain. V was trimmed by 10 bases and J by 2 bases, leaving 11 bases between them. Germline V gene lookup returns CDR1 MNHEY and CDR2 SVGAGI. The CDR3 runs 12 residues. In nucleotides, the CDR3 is TGTGCCATAGGGTGGAGAAACTATGGCTACACCTTC. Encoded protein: CAIGWRNYGYTF.

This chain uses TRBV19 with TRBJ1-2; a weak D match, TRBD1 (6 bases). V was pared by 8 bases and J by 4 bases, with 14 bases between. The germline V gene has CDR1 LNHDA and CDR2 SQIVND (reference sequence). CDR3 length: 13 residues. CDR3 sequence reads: CASSTGTVYGYTF. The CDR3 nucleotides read TGTGCCAGTTCTACAGGGACCGTCTATGGCTACACCTTC.

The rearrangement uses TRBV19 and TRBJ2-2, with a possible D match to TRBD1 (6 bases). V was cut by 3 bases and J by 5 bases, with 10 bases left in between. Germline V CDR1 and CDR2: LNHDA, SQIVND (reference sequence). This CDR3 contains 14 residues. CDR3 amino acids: CASSIDRTTGELFF. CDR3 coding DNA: TGTGCCAGTAGTATTGACAGGACGACCGGGGAGCTGTTTTTT. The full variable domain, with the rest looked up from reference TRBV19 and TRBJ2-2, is DGGITQSPKYLFRKEGQNVTLSCEQNLNHDAMYWYRQDPGQGLRLIYYSQIVNDFQKGDIAEGYSVSREKKESFPLTVTSAQKNPTAFYLCASSIDRTTGELFFGEGSRLTVL.

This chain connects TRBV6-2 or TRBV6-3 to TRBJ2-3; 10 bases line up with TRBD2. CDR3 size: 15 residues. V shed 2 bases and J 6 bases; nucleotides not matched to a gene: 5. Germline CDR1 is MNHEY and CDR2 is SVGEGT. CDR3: CASSYGLAGVDTQYF. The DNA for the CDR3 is TGTGCCAGCAGTTACGGGCTAGCGGGGGTGGATACGCAGTATTTT.

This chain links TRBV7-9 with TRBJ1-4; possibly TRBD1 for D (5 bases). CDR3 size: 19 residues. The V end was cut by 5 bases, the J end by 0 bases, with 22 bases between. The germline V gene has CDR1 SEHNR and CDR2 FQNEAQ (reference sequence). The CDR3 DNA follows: TGTGCCAGCAGCGGGTCCGGGACCCAAGAGGGTGCAACTAATGAAAAACTGTTTTTT. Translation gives CASSGSGTQEGATNEKLFF.

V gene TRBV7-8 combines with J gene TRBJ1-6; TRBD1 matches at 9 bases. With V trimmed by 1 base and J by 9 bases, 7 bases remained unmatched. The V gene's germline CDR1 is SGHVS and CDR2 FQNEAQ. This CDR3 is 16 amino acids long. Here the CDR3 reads CASSLGTGVLFSPLHF. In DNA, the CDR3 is TGTGCCAGCAGCTTAGGGACAGGGGTGCTATTTTCACCCCTCCACTTT.

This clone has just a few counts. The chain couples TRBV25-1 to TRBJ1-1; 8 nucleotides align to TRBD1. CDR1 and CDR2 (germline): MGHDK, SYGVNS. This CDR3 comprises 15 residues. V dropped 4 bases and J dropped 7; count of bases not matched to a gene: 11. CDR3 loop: CASSVRSRGPGEAFF. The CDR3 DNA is TGTGCCAGCAGTGTTCGGAGCAGGGGGCCGGGTGAAGCTTTCTTT.

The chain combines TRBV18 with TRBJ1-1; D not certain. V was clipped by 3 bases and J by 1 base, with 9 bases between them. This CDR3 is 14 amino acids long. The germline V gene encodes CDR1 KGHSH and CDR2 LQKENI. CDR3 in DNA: TGTGCCAGCTCACCGAGACGTTCGAACACTGAAGCTTTCTTT. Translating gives CASSPRRSNTEAFF.

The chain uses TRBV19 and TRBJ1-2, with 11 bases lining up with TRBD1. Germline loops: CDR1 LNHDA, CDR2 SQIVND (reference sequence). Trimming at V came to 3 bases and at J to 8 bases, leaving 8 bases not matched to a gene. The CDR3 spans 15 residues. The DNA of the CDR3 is TGTGCCAGTAGTATGATTGGACAGGGGGCAGGGGGCTACACCTTC. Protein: CASSMIGQGAGGYTF.

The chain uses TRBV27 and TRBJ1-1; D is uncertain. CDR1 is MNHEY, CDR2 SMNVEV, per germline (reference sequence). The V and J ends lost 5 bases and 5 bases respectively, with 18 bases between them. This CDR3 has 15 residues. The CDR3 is CASSPSGSRWTEAFF. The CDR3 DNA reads TGTGCCAGCAGTCCCTCTGGGTCAAGATGGACTGAAGCTTTCTTT.

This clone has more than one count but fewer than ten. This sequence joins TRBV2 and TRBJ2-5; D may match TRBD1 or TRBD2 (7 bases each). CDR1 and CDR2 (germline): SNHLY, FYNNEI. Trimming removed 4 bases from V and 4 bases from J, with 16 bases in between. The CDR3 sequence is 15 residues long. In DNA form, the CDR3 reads TGTGCCAGCAGTGTTAACAGGGGAGGGCGAGAGACCCAGTACTTC. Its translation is CASSVNRGGRETQYF.

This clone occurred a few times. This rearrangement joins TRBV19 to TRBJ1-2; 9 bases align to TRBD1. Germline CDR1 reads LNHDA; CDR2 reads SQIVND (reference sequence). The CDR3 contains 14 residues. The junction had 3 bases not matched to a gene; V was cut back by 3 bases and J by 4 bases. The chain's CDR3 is CASSMDRGTYGYTF. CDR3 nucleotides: TGTGCCAGTAGTATGGACAGGGGCACCTATGGCTACACCTTC.

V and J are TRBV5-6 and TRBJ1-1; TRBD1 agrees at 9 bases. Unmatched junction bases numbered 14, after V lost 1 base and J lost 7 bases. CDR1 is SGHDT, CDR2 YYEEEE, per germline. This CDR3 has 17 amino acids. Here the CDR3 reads CASSLRRTGGGEVEAFF. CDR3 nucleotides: TGTGCCAGCAGCTTGCGCCGAACAGGGGGCGGAGAGGTTGAAGCTTTCTTT.

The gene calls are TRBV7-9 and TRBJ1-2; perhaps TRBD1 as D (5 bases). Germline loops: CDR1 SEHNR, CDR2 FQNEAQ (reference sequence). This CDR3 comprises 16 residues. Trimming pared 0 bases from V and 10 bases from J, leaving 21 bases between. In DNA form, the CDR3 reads TGTGCCAGCAGCTTAGCCCTTCCGGGGCAGGGAGGAGACTACACCTTC. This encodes CASSLALPGQGGDYTF.